These T cell receptor beta chains were read from a single sample in a study of regulatory T cells in long-lasting Graves disease. TCRdb re-analysed the multiplex PCR reads in MiXCR, keeping a single row per CDR3 protein. The data hold a few hundred thousand distinct CDR3 sequences, with less than 20% observed a single time. Separately, the same data were catalogued under a study of T cells in Graves' hyperthyroidism and ophthalmopathy.

The source material was peripheral blood mononuclear cells (PBMCs), sampled at new diagnosis, from a patient treated with antithyroid drugs. The receptors come from a woman aged 18-35 years with Graves disease. CDR3s include the opening cysteine and the closing phenylalanine or tryptophan. Each record gives: J gene, V gene, CDR3 protein.

>TRBJ2-6|TRBV19
CASRPESGANVLTF
>TRBJ2-3|TRBV12-3/TRBV12-4
CASSSGQGTDTQYF
>TRBJ2-7|TRBV7-2
CASARGGRGSYEQYF
>TRBJ2-1|TRBV28
CASSFGGTVNEQFF
>TRBJ2-1|TRBV28
CASSLYRGGDEQFF
>TRBJ1-5|TRBV18
CASSRGQSYSNQPQHF
>TRBJ2-5|TRBV28
CASSLPYREFQETQYF
>TRBJ1-1|TRBV24-1
CATSAGGMNTEAFF
>TRBJ1-1|TRBV7-9
CASSFQNMNTEAFF
>TRBJ2-6|TRBV6-5
CASSFDTPGSGANVLTF
>TRBJ2-7|TRBV5-1
CASSLEGGVEQYF
>TRBJ2-1|TRBV27
CASSLGRGTSNEQFF
>TRBJ2-7|TRBV12-3/TRBV12-4
CASSFVRGAEYF
>TRBJ2-7|TRBV29-1
CSVDEPGTSGYEQYF
>TRBJ1-5|TRBV12-3/TRBV12-4
CASSYRRDRGRQPQHF
>TRBJ2-7|TRBV12-3/TRBV12-4
CASSLSGGRMYEQYF
>TRBJ1-1|TRBV20-1
CSASDKTMNTEAFF
>TRBJ2-1|TRBV11-1
CASSLRSVRGGSYNEQFF
>TRBJ1-5|TRBV12-3/TRBV12-4
CASSTMTSSNQPQHF
>TRBJ1-4|TRBV5-6
CASSLGMSVEKLFF
>TRBJ2-1|TRBV27
CASSSLAGAEQFF
>TRBJ1-2|TRBV7-2
CASSLVSQGGYTF
>TRBJ2-1|TRBV10-1
CASSEGGLASYNEQFF
>TRBJ2-3|TRBV7-2
CASSYMGEGTDTQYF
>TRBJ1-1|TRBV7-9
CASSLAGDGFAEAFF
>TRBJ2-7|TRBV27
CASRGREGMYEQYF
>TRBJ1-4|TRBV28
CASSSFRLDEKLFF
>TRBJ2-1|TRBV3-1
CASGGLDPSNEQFF
>TRBJ2-5|TRBV4-1
CASSLRAGASETQYF
>TRBJ2-7|TRBV30
CAFGGLGLEQYF
>TRBJ2-7|TRBV3-1
CASSPRTGGAGEQYF
>TRBJ1-2|TRBV3-1
CASSQLQGSYGYTF
>TRBJ2-3|TRBV28
CASSERESADTQYF
>TRBJ2-7|TRBV6-9
CASSSRDFFEQYF
>TRBJ1-1|TRBV4-3
CASSQDKRKNTEAFF